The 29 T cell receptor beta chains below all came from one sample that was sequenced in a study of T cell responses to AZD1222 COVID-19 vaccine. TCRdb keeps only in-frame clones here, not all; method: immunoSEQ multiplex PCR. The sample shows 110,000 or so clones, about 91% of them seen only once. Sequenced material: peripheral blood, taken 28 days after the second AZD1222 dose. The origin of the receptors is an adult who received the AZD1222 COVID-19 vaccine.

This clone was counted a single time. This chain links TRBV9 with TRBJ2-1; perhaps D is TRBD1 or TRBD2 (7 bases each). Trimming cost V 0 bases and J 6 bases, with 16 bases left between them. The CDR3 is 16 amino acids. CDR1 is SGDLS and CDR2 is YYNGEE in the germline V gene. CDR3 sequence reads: CASSVGGGGGGNEQFF. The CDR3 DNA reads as TGTGCCAGCAGCGTAGGCGGAGGGGGCGGGGGCAATGAGCAGTTCTTC.

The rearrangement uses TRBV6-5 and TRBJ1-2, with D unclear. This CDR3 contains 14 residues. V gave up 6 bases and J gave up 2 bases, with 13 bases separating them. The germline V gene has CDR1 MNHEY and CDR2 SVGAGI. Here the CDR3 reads CASRPNERNYGYTF. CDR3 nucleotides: TGTGCCAGCAGGCCTAATGAACGGAACTATGGCTACACCTTC.

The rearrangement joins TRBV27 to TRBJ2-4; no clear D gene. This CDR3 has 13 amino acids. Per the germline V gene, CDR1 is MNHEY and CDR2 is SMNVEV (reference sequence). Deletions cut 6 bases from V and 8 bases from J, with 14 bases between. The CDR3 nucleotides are TGTGCCAGCAGCACGTTACGAGAGGACATTCAGTACTTC. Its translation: CASSTLREDIQYF.

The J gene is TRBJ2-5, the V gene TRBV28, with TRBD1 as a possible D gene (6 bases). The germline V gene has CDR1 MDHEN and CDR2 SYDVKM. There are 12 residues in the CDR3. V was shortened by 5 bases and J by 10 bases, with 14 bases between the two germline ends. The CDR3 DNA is TGTGCCAGCAGTAACAACAGGGTCCGCCAGTACTTC. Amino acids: CASSNNRVRQYF.

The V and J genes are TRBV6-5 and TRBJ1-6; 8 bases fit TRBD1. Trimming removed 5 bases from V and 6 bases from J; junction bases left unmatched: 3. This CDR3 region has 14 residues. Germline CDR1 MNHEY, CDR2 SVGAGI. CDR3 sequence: CASSRQGSNSPLHF. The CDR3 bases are TGTGCCAGCAGTCGACAGGGGTCTAATTCACCCCTCCACTTT.

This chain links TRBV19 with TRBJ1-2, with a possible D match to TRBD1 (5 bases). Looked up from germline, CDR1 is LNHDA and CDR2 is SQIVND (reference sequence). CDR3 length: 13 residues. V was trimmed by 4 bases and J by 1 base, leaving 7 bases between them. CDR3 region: CASSRGFNYGYTF. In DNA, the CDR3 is TGTGCCAGTAGTAGGGGGTTTAACTATGGCTACACCTTC.

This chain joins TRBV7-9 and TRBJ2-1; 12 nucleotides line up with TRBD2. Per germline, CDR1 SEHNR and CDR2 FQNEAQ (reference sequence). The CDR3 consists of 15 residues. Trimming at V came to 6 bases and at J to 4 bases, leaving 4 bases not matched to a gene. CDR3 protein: CASRKGLAGYNEQFF. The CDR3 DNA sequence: TGTGCCAGCAGGAAAGGACTAGCGGGGTACAATGAGCAGTTCTTC.

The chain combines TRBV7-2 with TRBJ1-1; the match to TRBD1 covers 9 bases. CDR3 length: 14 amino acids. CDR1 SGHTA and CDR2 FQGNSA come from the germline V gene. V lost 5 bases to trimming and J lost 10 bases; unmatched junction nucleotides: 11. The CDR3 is CASSLPGTGRGAFF. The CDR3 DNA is TGTGCCAGCAGCCTTCCCGGGACAGGGAGGGGAGCTTTCTTT. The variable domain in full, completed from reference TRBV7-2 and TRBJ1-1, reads GAGVSQSPSNKVTEKGKDVELRCDPISGHTALYWYRQSLGQGLEFLIYFQGNSAPDKSGLPSDRFSAERTGGSVSTLTIQRTQQEDSAVYLCASSLPGTGRGAFFGQGTRLTVV.

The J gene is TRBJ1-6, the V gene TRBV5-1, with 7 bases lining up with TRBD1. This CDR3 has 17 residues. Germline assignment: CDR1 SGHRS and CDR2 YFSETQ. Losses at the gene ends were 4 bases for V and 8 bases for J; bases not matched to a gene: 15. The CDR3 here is CASSEKLTGTVDSPLHF. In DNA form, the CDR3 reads TGCGCCAGCAGCGAGAAATTGACCGGGACAGTTGATTCACCCCTCCACTTT. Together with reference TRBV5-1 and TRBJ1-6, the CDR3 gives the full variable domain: KAGVTQTPRYLIKTRGQQVTLSCSPISGHRSVSWYQQTPGQGLQFLFEYFSETQRNKGNFPGRFSGRQFSNSRSEMNVSTLELGDSALYLCASSEKLTGTVDSPLHFGNGTRLTVT.

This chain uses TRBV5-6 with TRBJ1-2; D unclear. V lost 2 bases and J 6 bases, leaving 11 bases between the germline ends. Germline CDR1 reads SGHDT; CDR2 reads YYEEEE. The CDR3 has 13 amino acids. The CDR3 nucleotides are TGTGCCAGCAGCTTAGGGAGAAACGATGGCTACACCTTC. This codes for CASSLGRNDGYTF.

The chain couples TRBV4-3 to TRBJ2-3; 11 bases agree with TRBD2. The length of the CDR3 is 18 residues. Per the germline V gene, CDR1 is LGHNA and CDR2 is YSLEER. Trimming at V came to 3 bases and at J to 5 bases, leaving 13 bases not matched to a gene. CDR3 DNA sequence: TGCGCCAGCAGCCAGCTTACTAGCGGGGGTGCTTATTTAGATACGCAGTATTTT. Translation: CASSQLTSGGAYLDTQYF.

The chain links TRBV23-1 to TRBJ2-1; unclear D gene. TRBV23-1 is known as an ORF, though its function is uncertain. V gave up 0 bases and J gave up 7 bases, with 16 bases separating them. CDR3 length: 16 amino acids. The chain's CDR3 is CASSQSILGRWNEQFF. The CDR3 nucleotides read TGCGCCAGCAGTCAATCGATTCTGGGCAGGTGGAATGAGCAGTTCTTC.

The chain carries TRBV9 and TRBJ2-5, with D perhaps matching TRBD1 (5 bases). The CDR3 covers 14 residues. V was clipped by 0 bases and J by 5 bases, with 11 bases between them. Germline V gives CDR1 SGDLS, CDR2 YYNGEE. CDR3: CASSVGQGVETQYF. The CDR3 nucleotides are TGTGCCAGCAGCGTAGGGCAGGGTGTGGAGACCCAGTACTTC.

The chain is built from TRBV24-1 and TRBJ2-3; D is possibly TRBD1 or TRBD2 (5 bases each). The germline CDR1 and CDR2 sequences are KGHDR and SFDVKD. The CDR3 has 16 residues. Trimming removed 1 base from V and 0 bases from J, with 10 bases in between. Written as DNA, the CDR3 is TGTGCCACCAGTGATTTTGGGACGGCTAGCACAGATACGCAGTATTTT. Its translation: CATSDFGTASTDTQYF.

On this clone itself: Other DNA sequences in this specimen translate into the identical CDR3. CDR3 region: CASSLPNTEAFF. The CDR3 DNA follows: TGTGCCAGCTCACTGCCGAACACTGAAGCTTTCTTT. V gene TRBV18 combines with J gene TRBJ1-1; D remains ambiguous. Germline V gene sequence: CDR1 KGHSH, CDR2 LQKENI. Trimming took off 4 bases at V and 1 base at J, with 4 bases between the two ends. The CDR3 runs 12 residues.

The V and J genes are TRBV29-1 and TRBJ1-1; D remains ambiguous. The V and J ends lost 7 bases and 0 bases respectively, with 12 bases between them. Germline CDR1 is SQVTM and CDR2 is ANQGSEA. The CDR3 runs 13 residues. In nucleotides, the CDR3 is TGCAGCGCCGGAAAGTGGATGAACACTGAAGCTTTCTTT. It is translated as CSAGKWMNTEAFF.

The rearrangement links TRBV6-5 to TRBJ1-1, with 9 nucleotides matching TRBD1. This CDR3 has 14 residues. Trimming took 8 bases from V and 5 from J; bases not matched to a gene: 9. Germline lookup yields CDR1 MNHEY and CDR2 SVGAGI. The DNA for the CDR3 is TGTGCCAGCCGTACACGGACAGGGGAAACTGAAGCTTTCTTT. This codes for CASRTRTGETEAFF.

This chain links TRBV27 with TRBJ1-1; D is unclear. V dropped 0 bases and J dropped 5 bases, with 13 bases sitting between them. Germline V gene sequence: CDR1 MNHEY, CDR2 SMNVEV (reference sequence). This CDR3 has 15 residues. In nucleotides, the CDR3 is TGTGCCAGCAGTTTATCGGGATGGCGGGGAACTGAAGCTTTCTTT. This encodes CASSLSGWRGTEAFF.

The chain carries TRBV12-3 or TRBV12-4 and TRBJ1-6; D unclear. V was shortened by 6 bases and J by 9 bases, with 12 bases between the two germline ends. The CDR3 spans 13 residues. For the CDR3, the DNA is TGTGCCAGCAGCGATGCGGGCAGTTCACCCCTCCACTTT. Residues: CASSDAGSSPLHF.

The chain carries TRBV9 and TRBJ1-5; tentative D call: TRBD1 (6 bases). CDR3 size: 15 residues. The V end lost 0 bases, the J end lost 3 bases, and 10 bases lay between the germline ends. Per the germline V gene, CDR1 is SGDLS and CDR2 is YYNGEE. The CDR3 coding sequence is TGTGCCAGCAGCGTAGAGGGGGACCCCAATCAGCCCCAGCATTTT. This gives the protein CASSVEGDPNQPQHF.

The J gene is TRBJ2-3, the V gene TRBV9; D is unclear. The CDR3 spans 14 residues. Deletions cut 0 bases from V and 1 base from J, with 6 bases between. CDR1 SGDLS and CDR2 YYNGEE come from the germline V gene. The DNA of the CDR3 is TGTGCCAGCAGCGTAGACCGGGGCACAGATACGCAGTATTTT. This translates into CASSVDRGTDTQYF.

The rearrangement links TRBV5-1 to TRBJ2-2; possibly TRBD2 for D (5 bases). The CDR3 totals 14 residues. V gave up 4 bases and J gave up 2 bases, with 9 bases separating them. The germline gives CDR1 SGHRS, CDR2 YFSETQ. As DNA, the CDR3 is TGCGCCAGCAGCGGGAGCGGAAACACCGGGGAGCTGTTTTTT. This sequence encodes CASSGSGNTGELFF.

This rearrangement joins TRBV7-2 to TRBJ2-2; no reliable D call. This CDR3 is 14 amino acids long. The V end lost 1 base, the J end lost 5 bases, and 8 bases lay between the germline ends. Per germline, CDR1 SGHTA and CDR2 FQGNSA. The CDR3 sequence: CASSLVGGTGELFF. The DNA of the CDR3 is TGTGCCAGCAGCTTAGTGGGTGGGACCGGGGAGCTGTTTTTT. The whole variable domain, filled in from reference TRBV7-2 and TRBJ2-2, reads GAGVSQSPSNKVTEKGKDVELRCDPISGHTALYWYRQSLGQGLEFLIYFQGNSAPDKSGLPSDRFSAERTGGSVSTLTIQRTQQEDSAVYLCASSLVGGTGELFFGEGSRLTVL.

The CDR3 sequence: CASSQLLGSNSPLHF. DNA of the CDR3: TGTGCCAGCAGCCAGCTCCTGGGAAGTAATTCACCCCTCCACTTT. The genes are TRBV6-4 and TRBJ1-6; D not certain. The germline gives CDR1 MRHNA, CDR2 SNTAGT. V gave up 6 bases and J gave up 6 bases, with 15 bases separating them. This CDR3 is 15 amino acids long.

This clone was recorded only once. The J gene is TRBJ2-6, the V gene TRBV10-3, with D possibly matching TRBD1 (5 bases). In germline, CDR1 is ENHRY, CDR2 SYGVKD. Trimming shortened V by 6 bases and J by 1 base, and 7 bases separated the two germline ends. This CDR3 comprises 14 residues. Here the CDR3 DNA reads TGTGCCATCAGCAGGGAATCTGGGGCCAACGTCCTGACTTTC. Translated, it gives CAISRESGANVLTF.

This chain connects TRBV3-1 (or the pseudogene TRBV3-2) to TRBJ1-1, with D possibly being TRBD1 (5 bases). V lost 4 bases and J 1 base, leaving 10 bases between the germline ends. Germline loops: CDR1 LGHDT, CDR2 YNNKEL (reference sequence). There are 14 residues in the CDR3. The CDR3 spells CASSPSDRNTEAFF. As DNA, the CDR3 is TGTGCCAGCAGCCCTTCCGACAGGAACACTGAAGCTTTCTTT.

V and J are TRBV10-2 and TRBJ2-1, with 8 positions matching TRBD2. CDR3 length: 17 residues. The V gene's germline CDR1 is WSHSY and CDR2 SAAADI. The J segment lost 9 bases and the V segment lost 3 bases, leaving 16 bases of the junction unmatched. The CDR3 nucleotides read TGCGCCAGCAGTGACTGGGGATCAACCTTCCGGGGGGGTGAGCAGTTCTTC. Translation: CASSDWGSTFRGGEQFF.

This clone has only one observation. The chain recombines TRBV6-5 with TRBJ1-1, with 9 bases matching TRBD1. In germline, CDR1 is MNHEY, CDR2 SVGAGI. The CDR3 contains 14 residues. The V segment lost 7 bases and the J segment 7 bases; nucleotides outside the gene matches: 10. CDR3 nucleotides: TGTGCCAGCACCCGGGACAGGGTACTCCTTGAAGCTTTCTTT. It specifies CASTRDRVLLEAFF.

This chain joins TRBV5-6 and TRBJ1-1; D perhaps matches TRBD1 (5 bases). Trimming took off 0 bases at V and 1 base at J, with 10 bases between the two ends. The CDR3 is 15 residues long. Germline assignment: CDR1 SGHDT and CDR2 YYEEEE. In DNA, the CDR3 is TGTGCCAGCAGCTTGGGGGGACGGACGAACACTGAAGCTTTCTTT. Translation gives CASSLGGRTNTEAFF. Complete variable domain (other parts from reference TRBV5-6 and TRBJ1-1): DAGVTQSPTHLIKTRGQQVTLRCSPKSGHDTVSWYQQALGQGPQFIFQYYEEEERQRGNFPDRFSGHQFPNYSSELNVNALLLGDSALYLCASSLGGRTNTEAFFGQGTRLTVV.